These T cell receptor beta chains were read from a single sample in a study of shared clonotypes between healthy human individuals. Repertoires were generated with immunoSEQ multiplex PCR, while TCRdb's copy carries only in-frame clones and drops some. Among approximately 640,000 clones listed, around 72% were seen once. The source material was memory CD4+ T cells sorted from blood. The receptors stem from a woman younger than 45 in good health. Both conserved end residues are part of each CDR3. The order of the fields is D gene, clone size, J gene, V gene, CDR3 DNA, CDR3 protein. The D gene is left open where the match is weak. Clone size is shown for a subset of rows, as once, few, many or a class of expanded clone.

D gene: TRBD2
clone size: .
J gene: TRBJ2-1
V gene: TRBV7-3
CDR3 DNA: TGTGCCAGCAGCACGGGGACTAGCGCTAATGAGCAGTTCTTC
CDR3 protein: CASSTGTSANEQFF

D gene: TRBD1
clone size: .
J gene: TRBJ1-4
V gene: TRBV11-2
CDR3 DNA: TGTGCCAGCAGAAAAGGGGGCATTGATGAAAAACTGTTTTTT
CDR3 protein: CASRKGGIDEKLFF

D gene: .
clone size: .
J gene: TRBJ2-7
V gene: TRBV28
CDR3 DNA: TGTGCCAGCAGTTTATCCGGGCCGTACGAGCAGTACTTC
CDR3 protein: CASSLSGPYEQYF

D gene: TRBD2
clone size: once
J gene: TRBJ2-1
V gene: TRBV7-2
CDR3 DNA: TGTGCCAGCAGTGTCGCGGGAGTTATTGAGCAGTTCTTC
CDR3 protein: CASSVAGVIEQFF

D gene: .
clone size: .
J gene: TRBJ1-3
V gene: TRBV28
CDR3 DNA: TGTGCCAGCGTATGGGGGAAAAGGTCTGGAAACACCATATATTTT
CDR3 protein: CASVWGKRSGNTIYF

D gene: TRBD1
clone size: .
J gene: TRBJ1-2
V gene: TRBV2
CDR3 DNA: TGTGCCAGCAAAAGGGACAGACCAAACTATGGCTACACCTTC
CDR3 protein: CASKRDRPNYGYTF

D gene: .
clone size: .
J gene: TRBJ1-5
V gene: TRBV6-6
CDR3 DNA: TGTGCCAGCAGTTACTCGACGGGGTTAGGTCAGCCCCAGCATTTT
CDR3 protein: CASSYSTGLGQPQHF

D gene: .
clone size: .
J gene: TRBJ2-1
V gene: TRBV5-5
CDR3 DNA: TGTGCCAGCAGCTTGAGTTCAGGAGGGACCAATGAGCAGTTCTTC
CDR3 protein: CASSLSSGGTNEQFF

D gene: TRBD2
clone size: .
J gene: TRBJ2-1
V gene: TRBV5-1
CDR3 DNA: TGCGCCAGCAGCCGACTAGCGGGAGGGAACTCCTACAATGAGCAGTTCTTC
CDR3 protein: CASSRLAGGNSYNEQFF

D gene: TRBD2
clone size: .
J gene: TRBJ2-7
V gene: TRBV29-1
CDR3 DNA: TGCAGCGTCAAGGACTTCTCCGGGACTAGCGGGAGCTACGAGCAGTACTTC
CDR3 protein: CSVKDFSGTSGSYEQYF

D gene: TRBD2
clone size: .
J gene: TRBJ2-2
V gene: TRBV27
CDR3 DNA: TGTGCCAGCAGGAGGGCGACTAGCCCAACCGGGGAGCTGTTTTTT
CDR3 protein: CASRRATSPTGELFF

D gene: TRBD1
clone size: .
J gene: TRBJ2-1
V gene: TRBV27
CDR3 DNA: TGTGCCAGCAGTTTATCCGGGACAGGGCCCTACAATGAGCAGTTCTTC
CDR3 protein: CASSLSGTGPYNEQFF

D gene: .
clone size: .
J gene: TRBJ1-3
V gene: TRBV27
CDR3 DNA: TGTGCCAGCAGTCCCGTGGCATCTGGAAACACCATATATTTT
CDR3 protein: CASSPVASGNTIYF

D gene: .
clone size: few
J gene: TRBJ1-5
V gene: TRBV10-1
CDR3 DNA: TGCGCCAGCAGCCCTCATAGCAATCAGCCCCAGCATTTT
CDR3 protein: CASSPHSNQPQHF

D gene: TRBD2
clone size: .
J gene: TRBJ2-7
V gene: TRBV2
CDR3 DNA: TGTGCCAGCAGTGTTCTACTAGCGGGAAACGAGCAGTACTTC
CDR3 protein: CASSVLLAGNEQYF

D gene: TRBD1
clone size: .
J gene: TRBJ2-3
V gene: TRBV18
CDR3 DNA: TGTGCCAGCTCACAGGACAGGGGGCAGCAAGATACGCAGTATTTT
CDR3 protein: CASSQDRGQQDTQYF

D gene: .
clone size: few
J gene: TRBJ2-7
V gene: TRBV29-1
CDR3 DNA: TGCAGCGTTGAAGCTGGGGAAGGCTACGAGCAGTACTTC
CDR3 protein: CSVEAGEGYEQYF

D gene: .
clone size: .
J gene: TRBJ1-2
V gene: TRBV18
CDR3 DNA: TGTGCCAGCTCACGTCCACAGGGAGGCGGCTACACCTTC
CDR3 protein: CASSRPQGGGYTF

D gene: TRBD2
clone size: many
J gene: TRBJ2-1
V gene: TRBV28
CDR3 DNA: TGTGCCAGCAGGTCCGGGACTAGCGGGAACAATGAGCAGTTCTTC
CDR3 protein: CASRSGTSGNNEQFF

D gene: TRBD2
clone size: .
J gene: TRBJ2-3
V gene: TRBV6-6
CDR3 DNA: TGTGCCAGCACCCCCGTCCGGGGGGAGGATACGCAGTATTTT
CDR3 protein: CASTPVRGEDTQYF

D gene: .
clone size: .
J gene: TRBJ1-4
V gene: TRBV28
CDR3 DNA: TGTGCCAGCCGCAGTGCAGGGATCCTATTGCTTAATGAAAAACTGTTTTTT
CDR3 protein: CASRSAGILLLNEKLFF

D gene: TRBD1
clone size: once
J gene: TRBJ1-4
V gene: TRBV2
CDR3 DNA: TGTGCCAGCAGCTTGACCGGGACAGTTAATAATGAAAAACTGTTTTTT
CDR3 protein: CASSLTGTVNNEKLFF

D gene: TRBD1
clone size: .
J gene: TRBJ2-1
V gene: TRBV7-9
CDR3 DNA: TGTGCCAGCAGCTCGGGACAGACCAGGAACAATGAGCAGTTCTTC
CDR3 protein: CASSSGQTRNNEQFF

D gene: .
clone size: .
J gene: TRBJ2-7
V gene: TRBV19
CDR3 DNA: TGTGCCAGTAGCAGATCAGACTACGAGCAGTACTTC
CDR3 protein: CASSRSDYEQYF

D gene: .
clone size: .
J gene: TRBJ1-1
V gene: TRBV18
CDR3 DNA: TGTGCCAGCTCACCAGACAGAATTGAAGCTTTCTTT
CDR3 protein: CASSPDRIEAFF

D gene: .
clone size: .
J gene: TRBJ2-4
V gene: TRBV6-6
CDR3 DNA: TGTGCCAGCAGTTCAGTCAGGGACATTCAGTACTTC
CDR3 protein: CASSSVRDIQYF

D gene: .
clone size: .
J gene: TRBJ1-1
V gene: TRBV18
CDR3 DNA: TGTGCCAGCTCACCGACCGACAGAAAGAACACTGAAGCTTTCTTT
CDR3 protein: CASSPTDRKNTEAFF

D gene: .
clone size: once
J gene: TRBJ1-5
V gene: TRBV28
CDR3 DNA: TGTGCCAGCAGTTTATGGGATAGCAATCAGCCCCAGCATTTT
CDR3 protein: CASSLWDSNQPQHF

D gene: TRBD1
clone size: .
J gene: TRBJ1-1
V gene: TRBV5-4
CDR3 DNA: TGTGCCAGCAGCTTGCCAGGGGGCGGTGAAGCTTTCTTT
CDR3 protein: CASSLPGGGEAFF

D gene: TRBD1
clone size: .
J gene: TRBJ2-4
V gene: TRBV18
CDR3 DNA: TGTGCCAGCTCGAAGGGACAGGACGTGGACATTCAGTACTTC
CDR3 protein: CASSKGQDVDIQYF

D gene: TRBD1
clone size: .
J gene: TRBJ2-7
V gene: TRBV5-4
CDR3 DNA: TGTGCCAGCAGCGCCTATCGACAGGGTTCGAGGAACGAGCAGTACTTC
CDR3 protein: CASSAYRQGSRNEQYF

D gene: TRBD1
clone size: .
J gene: TRBJ2-7
V gene: TRBV2
CDR3 DNA: TGTGCCAGCAGGGGACAGGCATACTCCTACGAGCAGTACTTC
CDR3 protein: CASRGQAYSYEQYF

D gene: .
clone size: .
J gene: TRBJ1-4
V gene: TRBV7-7
CDR3 DNA: TGTGCCAGCAGCTTAGGTGCCGCAACTAATGAAAAACTGTTTTTT
CDR3 protein: CASSLGAATNEKLFF

D gene: .
clone size: .
J gene: TRBJ2-7
V gene: TRBV4-2
CDR3 DNA: TGTGCCAGCAGCCAAGATTCCAGAGATAGCGAGCAGTACTTC
CDR3 protein: CASSQDSRDSEQYF

D gene: .
clone size: .
J gene: TRBJ1-3
V gene: TRBV5-6
CDR3 DNA: TGTGCCAGCAGCTTGGCGGGTCCTTCCTCTGGAAACACCATATATTTT
CDR3 protein: CASSLAGPSSGNTIYF

D gene: .
clone size: .
J gene: TRBJ1-1
V gene: TRBV4-1
CDR3 DNA: TGCGCCAGCAGCCAACCAACGACAGGGAACACTGAAGCTTTCTTT
CDR3 protein: CASSQPTTGNTEAFF

D gene: .
clone size: .
J gene: TRBJ1-1
V gene: TRBV27
CDR3 DNA: TGTGCCAGCAGTCTACACGGGGTTAGGAGCGAAGCTTTCTTT
CDR3 protein: CASSLHGVRSEAFF

D gene: .
clone size: once
J gene: TRBJ1-3
V gene: TRBV11-2
CDR3 DNA: TGTGCCAGCAGCTTACAACAGGGCTCTGGAAACACCATATATTTT
CDR3 protein: CASSLQQGSGNTIYF

D gene: .
clone size: few
J gene: TRBJ2-4
V gene: TRBV28
CDR3 DNA: TGTGCCAGCAGTTCAAAGACTTACCTAGCCAAAAACATTCAGTACTTC
CDR3 protein: CASSSKTYLAKNIQYF

D gene: .
clone size: .
J gene: TRBJ1-2
V gene: TRBV10-1
CDR3 DNA: TGCGCCAGCAGCCCGGACCTTACGAACTATGGCTACACCTTC
CDR3 protein: CASSPDLTNYGYTF

D gene: TRBD1
clone size: .
J gene: TRBJ2-7
V gene: TRBV25-1
CDR3 DNA: TGTGCCAGCAGTGGAGCTGAGGGGGCCTACCAGTACTTC
CDR3 protein: CASSGAEGAYQYF

D gene: TRBD2
clone size: once
J gene: TRBJ2-1
V gene: TRBV5-1
CDR3 DNA: TGCGCCAGCAGCTTGGGCAGCGGGGGATACAATGAGCAGTTCTTC
CDR3 protein: CASSLGSGGYNEQFF

D gene: .
clone size: .
J gene: TRBJ1-4
V gene: TRBV6-6
CDR3 DNA: TGTGCCAGCAGGAGACAGGAAACTAATGAAAAACTGTTTTTT
CDR3 protein: CASRRQETNEKLFF

D gene: .
clone size: .
J gene: TRBJ1-3
V gene: TRBV2
CDR3 DNA: TGTGCCAGCAGTGAACAGGAGGGGGCTGGAAACACCATATATTTT
CDR3 protein: CASSEQEGAGNTIYF

D gene: TRBD1
clone size: .
J gene: TRBJ2-2
V gene: TRBV7-8
CDR3 DNA: TGTGCCAGCAGGCAGGGGGCTATCGGGGAGCTGTTTTTT
CDR3 protein: CASRQGAIGELFF

D gene: .
clone size: .
J gene: TRBJ2-7
V gene: TRBV6-6
CDR3 DNA: TGTGCCAGCAGTTACGGGCTGACCTCCTCCGAGCAGTACTTC
CDR3 protein: CASSYGLTSSEQYF

D gene: .
clone size: .
J gene: TRBJ1-2
V gene: TRBV28
CDR3 DNA: TGTGCCAGCAGTACTACCAAGGTTGGCTACACCTTC
CDR3 protein: CASSTTKVGYTF

D gene: TRBD2
clone size: .
J gene: TRBJ2-7
V gene: TRBV5-1
CDR3 DNA: TGCGCCAGCAGCTTGGGGCTAGCGGGAGGCTTTTCCTACGAGCAGTACTTC
CDR3 protein: CASSLGLAGGFSYEQYF

D gene: TRBD1
clone size: few
J gene: TRBJ1-1
V gene: TRBV14
CDR3 DNA: TGTGCCAGCAGCCCACCCGGGACAGGGATGAACGCTTTCTTT
CDR3 protein: CASSPPGTGMNAFF

D gene: .
clone size: .
J gene: TRBJ1-1
V gene: TRBV21-1
CDR3 DNA: TGTGCCAGCAGCACTCACAGGGCCGATCATATGAACACTGAAGCTTTCTTT
CDR3 protein: CASSTHRADHMNTEAFF

D gene: TRBD2
clone size: few
J gene: TRBJ2-7
V gene: TRBV9
CDR3 DNA: TGTGCCAGCAGCCCCCAAGGACTAGCGGTACACGAGCAGTACTTC
CDR3 protein: CASSPQGLAVHEQYF

D gene: .
clone size: .
J gene: TRBJ1-1
V gene: TRBV5-1
CDR3 DNA: TGCGCCAGCAGCTTGGGGTCTGGGGTGGAAACTGAAGCTTTCTTT
CDR3 protein: CASSLGSGVETEAFF